This TCR beta chain was observed in a study of blood T cells in healthy people across ages. CDR3 length: 15 residues. Germline V lookup: CDR1 MNHEY, CDR2 SMNVEV (reference sequence). V lost 1 base and J lost 0, with 8 bases in between. To note about this clonotype: Its antigen is not known.

Using a J-beta primer mix together with a sample-barcoded 5' primer, a second PCR was run for roughly 6 to 11 cycles. The template-switch adaptor, which had 12 random nucleotides, put a tag on each cDNA molecule. TCRdb fed the 5' RACE reads into MiXCR, producing one record per CDR3 protein. This table has hundreds of thousands of distinct CDR3 sequences, 40% to 50% appearing once. Whole-study results and caveats: Estimated diversity across one million T cells was deemed an underestimate.

The sequence was collected from a man aged 60-69 years in good health. What was sequenced was blood. The rearrangement uses TRBV27 and TRBJ2-3, with D uncertain. Written as DNA, the CDR3 is TGTGCCAGCAGTTTATGGGCCACTAGCACAGATACGCAGTATTTT. This gives the protein CASSLWATSTDTQYF.